This TCR beta chain was profiled in a study of human T cells and chemical hapten exposure. TCRdb ran MiXCR on the RACE reads and lists one entry per CDR3 protein. The data show some 180,000 distinct CDR3 sequences, under 30% seen once. Notes on the study in general: Expanded TCR counts at PT1 were positively correlated with the patch test score. Clustering by CDR3 similarity yielded significantly more large clusters from expanded TCRs than controls.

About this clonotype itself: Antigen: not known.

CDR3 length: 14 amino acids. CDR1 and CDR2 from the germline V gene are MNHEY and SMNVEV (reference sequence). Deletions cut 3 bases from V and 2 bases from J, with 11 bases between. Described time point: patch test 3, about 24 weeks after DPC sensitization. Treatment described: therapeutic diphenylcyclopropenone sensitization with weekly scalp DPC. The input for sequencing was whole blood, taken in connection with sensitization to the hapten diphenylcyclopropenone (DPC). The sequence was collected from a woman between 35 and 50 years old with alopecia areata. Some clones in this sample may be carry-over from other donors' samples. This rearrangement joins TRBV27 to TRBJ2-7; D is perhaps TRBD1 (6 bases). The CDR3 nucleotides read TGTGCCAGCAGTTTCCACCGGGACACCTACGAGCAGTACTTC. Translating it yields CASSFHRDTYEQYF.